The entry below describes one TCR beta chain. Original handling: Reference gene primer amplification gave estimated nucleated cell counts. Assay: immunoSEQ multiplex PCR; the TCRdb copy retains only in-frame clones and omits some. That table supplies the V and J calls and clone size; D and trimming were determined from the DNA. There are a few hundred thousand clones in the sample; roughly 80% occur only once, and about 4.5% lies in the top ten. The entry originates in a study of blood T cell repertoires in COVID-19. Overall study context: There were acute and convalescent COVID-19 samples, and they came from the United States, Italy and Spain. PBMCs, B-cell-depleted T cells, or T cells were the source of the cDNA or gDNA that made up the material.

This receptor was identified in a man between 60 and 70 years old who had recovered from COVID-19. The specimen sequenced was peripheral blood.

The CDR3 bases are TGTGCCAGTAGTATCCGTGAGCTTGCTAGCGGGAATGAGCAGTTCTTC. Residues: CASSIRELASGNEQFF. The V and J genes are TRBV19 and TRBJ2-1; the match to TRBD2 covers 8 bases. Germline lookup yields CDR1 LNHDA and CDR2 SQIVND (reference sequence). The CDR3 runs 16 residues. Trimming at V came to 3 bases and at J to 7 bases, leaving 11 bases not matched to a gene. Looking up the rest from reference TRBV19 and TRBJ2-1 gives the full variable domain: DGGITQSPKYLFRKEGQNVTLSCEQNLNHDAMYWYRQDPGQGLRLIYYSQIVNDFQKGDIAEGYSVSREKKESFPLTVTSAQKNPTAFYLCASSIRELASGNEQFFGPGTRLTVL.